These 20 T cell receptor beta chains came from one sample sequenced in a study of blood T cell repertoires in COVID-19. Profiled with immunoSEQ multiplex PCR; TCRdb holds only in-frame clones, not every one. The table includes about 210,000 clones, 84% detected once. Input material: peripheral blood. The receptors here all came from a woman between 50 and 59 years old with active or convalescent COVID-19.

The CDR3 protein is CAISEPGLAGVRYNEQFF. Written as DNA, the CDR3 is TGTGCCATCAGTGAGCCGGGACTAGCGGGAGTGAGGTACAATGAGCAGTTCTTC. The chain carries TRBV10-3 and TRBJ2-1; 14 nucleotides line up with TRBD2. Germline lookup yields CDR1 ENHRY and CDR2 SYGVKD. The length of the CDR3 is 18 residues. The V segment lost 2 bases and the J segment 4 bases; nucleotides outside the gene matches: 7.

V is TRBV19 and J is TRBJ1-5; TRBD1 aligns across 7 bases. This CDR3 is 17 amino acids long. The germline V gene encodes CDR1 LNHDA and CDR2 SQIVND (reference sequence). The V gene end was trimmed by 3 bases and the J gene end by 3 bases; junction bases not matched to a gene: 11. The CDR3 DNA reads TGTGCCAGTAGTATTCTGGCGGGACAGAGCCACAATCAGCCCCAGCATTTT. This encodes CASSILAGQSHNQPQHF.

V and J are TRBV10-3 and TRBJ2-1; D may be TRBD2 (6 bases). The germline CDR1 and CDR2 sequences are ENHRY and SYGVKD. The V gene lost 5 bases and the J gene lost 10 bases, with 9 bases spanning the gap. The CDR3 loop spans 11 amino acids. This chain's CDR3 is CAISRDLEQFF. The CDR3 DNA reads TGTGCCATCAGTCGGGACTTAGAGCAGTTCTTC.

This clone has a handful of counts. The gene calls are TRBV6-5 and TRBJ2-4; 9 nucleotides match TRBD2. Germline lookup yields CDR1 MNHEY and CDR2 SVGAGI. V lost 5 bases and J lost 6; bases outside the gene matches: 8. The CDR3 sequence is 15 residues long. CDR3 protein: CASSPPGGRGNIQYF. The CDR3 bases are TGTGCCAGCAGTCCCCCGGGCGGGAGGGGAAACATTCAGTACTTC.

V gene TRBV6-6 combines with J gene TRBJ1-5, with TRBD1 as a possible D gene (5 bases). Trimming removed 4 bases from V and 5 bases from J, with 12 bases in between. There are 14 residues in the CDR3. Germline CDR1 MNHNY, CDR2 SVGAGI (reference sequence). The CDR3 DNA follows: TGTGCCAGCAGTTCACATCAAGGGGATCAGCCCCAGCATTTT. This gives the protein CASSSHQGDQPQHF.

A single count supports this clone. The J gene is TRBJ1-1, the V gene TRBV6-5; a weak D match, TRBD1 (6 bases). Germline V gene lookup returns CDR1 MNHEY and CDR2 SVGAGI. Deletions cut 0 bases from V and 11 bases from J, with 16 bases between. CDR3 size: 14 residues. The CDR3 region has the DNA TGTGCCAGCAGTTACTCGAGAGGGACAACCAGGGCTTTCTTT. Its translation: CASSYSRGTTRAFF.

J is TRBJ2-7 and V is TRBV5-6, with D unresolved. The CDR3 extends over 13 amino acids. V was shortened by 0 bases and J by 2 bases, with 6 bases between the two germline ends. CDR1 is SGHDT, CDR2 YYEEEE, per germline. As DNA, the CDR3 is TGTGCCAGCAGCTTGGCCGCGGCCTACGAGCAGTACGTC. Encoded protein: CASSLAAAYEQYV.

The chain carries TRBV6-1 and TRBJ1-1; D gene uncertain. V was shortened by 3 bases and J by 4 bases, with 9 bases between the two germline ends. This CDR3 is 13 amino acids long. In germline, CDR1 is MNHNS, CDR2 SASEGT. As DNA, the CDR3 is TGTGCCAGCAGTGATGAGCGGGGCACTGAAGCTTTCTTT. Amino acid sequence: CASSDERGTEAFF.

V gene TRBV10-1 combines with J gene TRBJ2-3; D ambiguous. CDR1 is WNHNN and CDR2 is SYGVQD in the germline V gene (reference sequence). The V end lost 6 bases, the J end lost 6 bases, and 13 bases lay between the germline ends. The CDR3 spans 13 residues. The CDR3 spells CASSAQLFDTQYF. Here the CDR3 DNA reads TGCGCCAGCAGCGCCCAACTGTTCGATACGCAGTATTTT.

The chain joins TRBV19 to TRBJ1-1; possible D gene TRBD1, 5 bases. Between the trimmed V and J ends, which lost 3 bases and 6 bases, there was a span of 14 bases. CDR1 is LNHDA, CDR2 SQIVND, per germline (reference sequence). The CDR3 sequence is 14 residues long. CDR3 protein: CASSMGPRQAEAFF. DNA of the CDR3: TGTGCCAGTAGTATGGGGCCCCGTCAGGCTGAAGCTTTCTTT.

The chain couples TRBV7-3 to TRBJ2-1, with a possible D match to TRBD2 (6 bases). CDR3 length: 15 amino acids. Trimming cost V 2 bases and J 7 bases, with 15 bases left between them. The germline CDR1 and CDR2 sequences are SGHTA and FQGTGA. The CDR3 DNA sequence: TGTGCCAGCAGCTTATTGACGGGAGTCTCAAATGAGCAGTTCTTC. Protein sequence: CASSLLTGVSNEQFF.

The rearrangement links TRBV27 to TRBJ2-1, with a weak D call TRBD1 (5 bases). Trimming took 2 bases from V and 5 from J, leaving 13 bases between them. This CDR3 has 15 amino acids. Germline V lookup: CDR1 MNHEY, CDR2 SMNVEV (reference sequence). The CDR3 DNA reads as TGTGCCAGCAGTTTAAGGGGATTGGCAGACAATGAGCAGTTCTTC. The encoded protein is CASSLRGLADNEQFF.

V usage is TRBV30 and J usage is TRBJ1-3; D gene unclear. V shed 2 bases and J shed 0 bases, with 14 bases lying between them. Germline CDR1 is GTSNPN and CDR2 is SVGIG (reference sequence). The length of the CDR3 is 16 residues. DNA for the CDR3: TGTGCCTGGAGTCTAAACGGGATTTACTCTGGAAACACCATATATTTT. Its protein product is CAWSLNGIYSGNTIYF.

V gene TRBV24-1 combines with J gene TRBJ1-1; tentative D call: TRBD1 (5 bases). The length of the CDR3 is 13 residues. V was pared by 5 bases and J by 11 bases, with 17 bases between. CDR1 is KGHDR and CDR2 is SFDVKD in the germline V gene. The chain's CDR3 is CATSVPGGGTAFF. The CDR3 DNA reads TGTGCCACCAGTGTCCCCGGGGGAGGCACCGCTTTCTTT.

The J gene is TRBJ2-5, the V gene TRBV24-1, with no clear D. The CDR3 runs to 13 residues. Germline-derived CDR1 and CDR2 are KGHDR and SFDVKD. V lost 4 bases and J lost 1, with 6 bases in between. This chain's CDR3 is CATSEGSQETQYF. DNA for the CDR3: TGTGCCACCAGTGAGGGCAGCCAAGAGACCCAGTACTTC.

This chain uses TRBV5-1 with TRBJ2-5; 7 nucleotides line up with TRBD1. Germline CDR1 and CDR2: SGHRS and YFSETQ. The CDR3 extends over 14 amino acids. Trimming took 7 bases from V and 4 from J; bases not matched to a gene: 10. The CDR3 reads CASGETGSRETQYF. In nucleotides, the CDR3 is TGCGCCAGCGGTGAGACAGGGAGTCGAGAGACCCAGTACTTC.

The gene calls are TRBV6-5 and TRBJ1-6, with 8 bases lining up with TRBD1. The CDR3 is 15 residues long. Trimming took 5 bases from V and 6 from J; bases not matched to a gene: 6. Per germline, CDR1 MNHEY and CDR2 SVGAGI. CDR3 sequence: CASSRRTGSNSPLHF. The CDR3, as DNA: TGTGCCAGCAGTCGCCGGACAGGGAGTAATTCACCCCTCCACTTT.

This chain links TRBV11-2 with TRBJ2-3, with TRBD2 matching 7 bases. Germline V gene data show CDR1 as SGHAT and CDR2 as FQNNGV. J gave up 0 bases and V 1 base, and 13 bases lay outside the gene matches. The CDR3 runs 19 residues. The CDR3 loop is CASSLAYRTRVASTDTQYF. In DNA, the CDR3 is TGTGCCAGCAGCTTAGCTTACCGGACTAGAGTTGCTAGCACAGATACGCAGTATTTT. The variable domain in full, completed from reference TRBV11-2 and TRBJ2-3, reads EAGVAQSPRYKIIEKRQSVAFWCNPISGHATLYWYQQILGQGPKLLIQFQNNGVVDDSQLPKDRFSAERLKGVDSTLKIQPAKLEDSAVYLCASSLAYRTRVASTDTQYFGPGTRLTVL.

The V gene is TRBV12-5, the J gene TRBJ1-4, with D tentatively TRBD1 (5 bases). Between the trimmed V and J ends, which lost 3 bases and 8 bases, there was a span of 13 bases. The CDR3 has 14 amino acids. Germline CDR1 and CDR2: LGHNT and FRNRAP. DNA for the CDR3: TGTGCTAGTGGTTTAGGGGTGATGGGAGAAAAACTGTTTTTT. Its protein product is CASGLGVMGEKLFF. The variable domain in full, completed from reference TRBV12-5 and TRBJ1-4, reads DARVTQTPRHKVTEMGQEVTMRCQPILGHNTVFWYRQTMMQGLELLAYFRNRAPLDDSGMPKDRFSAEMPDATLATLKIQPSEPRDSAVYFCASGLGVMGEKLFFGSGTQLSVL.

This chain uses TRBV3-1 (or the pseudogene TRBV3-2) with TRBJ2-5, with 8 nucleotides matching TRBD1. The CDR3 is 13 residues long. V shed 4 bases, J shed 5 bases, and the junction held 3 bases outside the gene matches. From germline, CDR1 is LGHDT and CDR2 YNNKEL (reference sequence). The CDR3 reads CASSRQGRETQYF. The CDR3 bases are TGTGCCAGCAGCCGACAGGGGAGGGAGACCCAGTACTTC.